The T cell receptor beta chain described here comes from a study of control samples from healthy donors and cancer patients. CDR1 is SGHRS, CDR2 YFSETQ, per germline. Trimming cost V 7 bases and J 0 bases, with 12 bases left between them. The CDR3 totals 14 residues. Profiling relied on immunoSEQ multiplex PCR, and the TCRdb table lists in-frame clones only, not all of them. The sample lists some 150,000 clones; roughly 93% were seen once. The chain is built from TRBV5-1 and TRBJ2-3; D is possibly TRBD1 (6 bases). Sequenced: blood. This clonotype was obtained from a man over 45 in good health. Here the CDR3 reads CASEKDSSTDTQYF. CDR3 bases: TGCGCCAGCGAGAAGGACAGTAGCACAGATACGCAGTATTTT.